The text below deals with one TCR beta chain. What it recognizes is unknown. The CDR3 length is 14 residues. Germline V gene data show CDR1 as MNHNY and CDR2 as SVGAGI (reference sequence). The ends lost 4 bases at V and 5 bases at J; junction bases unmatched: 8. Using its own MiXCR run on the reads, TCRdb lists one record per CDR3 protein. The sample contains roughly 730,000 distinct CDR3 sequences, around a third of which appear only once. This sample was taken from a study of T cell repertoires in cytomegalovirus infection. This chain joins TRBV6-6 and TRBJ2-7, with 7 positions matching TRBD1. The sequencing here drew on cultured PBMCs, taken from culture after CMV antigen stimulation. This receptor was obtained from a human donor in good health (CMV status not recorded). Some clones in this sample may be carry-over from other donors' samples. CDR3 residues: CASSLRGRFDEQYF. DNA for the CDR3: TGTGCCAGCAGTTTAAGGGGGCGCTTTGACGAGCAGTACTTC.